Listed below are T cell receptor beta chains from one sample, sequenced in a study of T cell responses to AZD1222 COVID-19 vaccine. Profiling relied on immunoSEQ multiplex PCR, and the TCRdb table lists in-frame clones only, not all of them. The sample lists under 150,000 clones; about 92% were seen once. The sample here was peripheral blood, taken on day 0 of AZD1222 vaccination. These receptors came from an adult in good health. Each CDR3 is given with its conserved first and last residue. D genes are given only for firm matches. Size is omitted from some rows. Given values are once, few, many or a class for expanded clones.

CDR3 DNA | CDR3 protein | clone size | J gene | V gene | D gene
TGTGCCAGCAGCCAAGATCAGGGCCCTAACTATGGCTACACCTTC | CASSQDQGPNYGYTF | . | TRBJ1-2 | TRBV4-2 | .
TGTGCCACCTCGGGACAGGGGGGTAATGAAAAACTGTTTTTT | CATSGQGGNEKLFF | few | TRBJ1-4 | TRBV6-6 | TRBD1
TGTGCCAGCAGCCAAGATGGGCGGGAAGAAGAGACCCAGTACTTC | CASSQDGREEETQYF | . | TRBJ2-5 | TRBV3-1/TRBV3-2 | .
TGTGCCAGTAGTCCAACCCTCGGAACAGTGTATGGCTACACCTTC | CASSPTLGTVYGYTF | . | TRBJ1-2 | TRBV19 | .
TGTGCCAGCAGTTATGCCCGGGGGTACTCCGAGCAGTACTTC | CASSYARGYSEQYF | . | TRBJ2-7 | TRBV27 | .
TGTGCCAGCAGGAAAGGGGGGTTCCCCTCTGAAAAACTGTTTTTT | CASRKGGFPSEKLFF | . | TRBJ1-4 | TRBV2 | .
TGTGCCAGCAGACTTGGAAACACCATATATTTT | CASRLGNTIYF | . | TRBJ1-3 | TRBV6-5 | .
TGTGCCAGCAGCGTATCATTGGACGGCCTCGGCGAGCAGTACTTC | CASSVSLDGLGEQYF | . | TRBJ2-7 | TRBV9 | .
TGTGCCAGTAGTATGCAGGGGGCAAGGATTCAGTACTTC | CASSMQGARIQYF | . | TRBJ2-4 | TRBV19 | TRBD1
TGTGCCAGCAGGCCCTTTCCTGGGCTCACAGATACGCAGTATTTT | CASRPFPGLTDTQYF | once | TRBJ2-3 | TRBV27 | .
TGTGCCAGCAGCTTGGCCGGGATAGGATTGGACGAGCAGTACTTC | CASSLAGIGLDEQYF | few | TRBJ2-7 | TRBV5-8 | .
TGTGCCAGCAGACCCCCGGGGGGGGCCAATGAGCAGTTCTTC | CASRPPGGANEQFF | . | TRBJ2-1 | TRBV6-5 | TRBD2
TGTGCCAGCAGCTTAGTTACAGGGGGCCGCACTGAAGCTTTCTTT | CASSLVTGGRTEAFF | . | TRBJ1-1 | TRBV11-2 | TRBD1
TGTGCCAGTTCATCCGCGGGTGATCAGCCCCAGCATTTT | CASSSAGDQPQHF | few | TRBJ1-5 | TRBV19 | .
TGTGCCAGCGAAATCACAATCCTGGGTCCAGGTCAGCCCCAGCATTTT | CASEITILGPGQPQHF | . | TRBJ1-5 | TRBV3-1/TRBV3-2 | .
TGCGCCAGCAGCCTCCGGACTAGCGGGATCTACGAGCAGTACTTC | CASSLRTSGIYEQYF | . | TRBJ2-7 | TRBV4-1 | TRBD2
TGCGCCAGCAGCCCCGGGTCTGGGGCGATCTCCTACGAGCAGTACTTC | CASSPGSGAISYEQYF | . | TRBJ2-7 | TRBV5-1 | .
TGTGCCAGCTCACCCTTGGACAGGGCCCCTAGGGAGAACACTGAAGCTTTCTTT | CASSPLDRAPRENTEAFF | few | TRBJ1-1 | TRBV18 | TRBD1
TGTGCCAGCAGTTACAGGGGACCTTCCTACGAGCAGTACTTC | CASSYRGPSYEQYF | . | TRBJ2-7 | TRBV6-2/TRBV6-3 | .
TGTGCCAGCAGCCGGGACTCTGGGAGCAATCAGCCCCAGCATTTT | CASSRDSGSNQPQHF | . | TRBJ1-5 | TRBV3-1/TRBV3-2 | .
TGTGCCATCAGTGATAGTCGGGGCGTTTTTAACACTGAAGCTTTCTTT | CAISDSRGVFNTEAFF | . | TRBJ1-1 | TRBV10-3 | .
TGTGCCAGCAGCGTAGATCTGGATTCACCCCTCCACTTT | CASSVDLDSPLHF | . | TRBJ1-6 | TRBV9 | .
TGTGCCAGCAGCCGCGGACTAGCGGGAGGGAGTTACAATGAGCAGTTCTTC | CASSRGLAGGSYNEQFF | once | TRBJ2-1 | TRBV3-1/TRBV3-2 | TRBD2
TGTGCCAGCAGCGTTCTCGGGACAGGGGTTGGCGAGCAGTACTTC | CASSVLGTGVGEQYF | . | TRBJ2-7 | TRBV9 | TRBD1